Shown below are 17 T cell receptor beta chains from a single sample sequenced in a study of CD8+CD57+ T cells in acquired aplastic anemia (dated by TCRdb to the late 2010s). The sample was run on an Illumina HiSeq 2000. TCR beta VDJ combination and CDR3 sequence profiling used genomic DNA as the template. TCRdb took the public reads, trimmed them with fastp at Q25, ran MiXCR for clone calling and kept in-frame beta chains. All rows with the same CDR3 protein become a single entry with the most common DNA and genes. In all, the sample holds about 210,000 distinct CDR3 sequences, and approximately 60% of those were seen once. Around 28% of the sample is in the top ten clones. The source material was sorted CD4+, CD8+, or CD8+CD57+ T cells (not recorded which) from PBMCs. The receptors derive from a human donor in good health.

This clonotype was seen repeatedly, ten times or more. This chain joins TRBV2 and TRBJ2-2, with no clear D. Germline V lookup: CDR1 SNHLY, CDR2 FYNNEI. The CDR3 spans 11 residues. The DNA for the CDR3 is TGTGGTTCTCGTACGGCCGGGGAGCTGTTTTTT. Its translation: CGSRTAGELFF. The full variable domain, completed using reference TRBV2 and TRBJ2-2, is EPEVTQTPSHQVTQMGQEVILRCVPISNHLYFYWYRQILGQKVEFLVSFYNNEISEKSEIFDDQFSVERPDGSNFTLKIRSTKLEDSAMYFCGSRTAGELFFGEGSRLTVL.

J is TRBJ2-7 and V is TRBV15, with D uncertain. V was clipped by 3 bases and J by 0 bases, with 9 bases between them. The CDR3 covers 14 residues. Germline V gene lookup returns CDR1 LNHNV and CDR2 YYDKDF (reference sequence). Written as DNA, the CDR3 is TGTGCCACCAGCAGGACAAGATACTCCTACGAGCAGTACTTC. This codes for CATSRTRYSYEQYF. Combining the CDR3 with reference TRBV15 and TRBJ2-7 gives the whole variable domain DAMVIQNPRYQVTQFGKPVTLSCSQTLNHNVMYWYQQKSSQAPKLLFHYYDKDFNNEADTPDNFQSRRPNTSFCFLDIRSPGLGDTAMYLCATSRTRYSYEQYFGPGTRLTVT.

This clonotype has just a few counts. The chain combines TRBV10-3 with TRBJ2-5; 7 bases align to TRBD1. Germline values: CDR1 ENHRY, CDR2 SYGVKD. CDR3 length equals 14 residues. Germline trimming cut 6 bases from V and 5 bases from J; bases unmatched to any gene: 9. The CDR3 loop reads CAIRDPGRGETQYF. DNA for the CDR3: TGTGCCATCAGGGACCCAGGCAGGGGGGAGACCCAGTACTTC.

The CDR3 spells CASQIGTRDEQFF. For the CDR3, the DNA is TGTGCCAGCCAGATAGGAACCAGGGATGAGCAGTTCTTC. This rearrangement joins TRBV7-9 to TRBJ2-1; possibly TRBD1 for D (5 bases). Trimming took off 8 bases at V and 8 bases at J, with 16 bases between the two ends. Germline V gives CDR1 SEHNR, CDR2 FQNEAQ (reference sequence). There are 13 residues in the CDR3.

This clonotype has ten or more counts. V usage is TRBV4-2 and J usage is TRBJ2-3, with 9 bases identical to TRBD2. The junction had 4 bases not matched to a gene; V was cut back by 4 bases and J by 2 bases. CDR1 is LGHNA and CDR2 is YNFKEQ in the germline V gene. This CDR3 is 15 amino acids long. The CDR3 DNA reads TGTGCCAGCAGCCGGACTAGCGAGACCACAGATACGCAGTATTTT. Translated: CASSRTSETTDTQYF.

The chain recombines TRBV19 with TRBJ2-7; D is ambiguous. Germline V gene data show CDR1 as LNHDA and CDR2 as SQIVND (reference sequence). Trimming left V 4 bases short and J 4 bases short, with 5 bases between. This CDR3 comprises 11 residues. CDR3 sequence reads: CASSTKYEQYF. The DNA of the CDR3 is TGTGCCAGTAGTACTAAGTACGAGCAGTACTTC.

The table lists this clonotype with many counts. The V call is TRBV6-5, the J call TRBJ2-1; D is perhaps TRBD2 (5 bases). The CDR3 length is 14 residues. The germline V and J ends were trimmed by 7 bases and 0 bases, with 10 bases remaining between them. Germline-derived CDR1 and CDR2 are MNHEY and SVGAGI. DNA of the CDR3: TGTGCCAGCACTTCGGGGAGCTCCTACAATGAGCAGTTCTTC. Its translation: CASTSGSSYNEQFF.

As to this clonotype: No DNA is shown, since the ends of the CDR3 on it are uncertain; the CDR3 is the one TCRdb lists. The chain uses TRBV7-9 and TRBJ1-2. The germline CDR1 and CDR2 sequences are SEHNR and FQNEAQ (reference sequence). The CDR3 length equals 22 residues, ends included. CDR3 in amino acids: CASSPWERSGANVLTFGAGYTF.

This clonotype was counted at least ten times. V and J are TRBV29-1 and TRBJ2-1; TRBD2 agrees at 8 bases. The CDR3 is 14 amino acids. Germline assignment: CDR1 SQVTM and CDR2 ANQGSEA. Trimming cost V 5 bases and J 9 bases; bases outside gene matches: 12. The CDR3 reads CSVPPPGGPGEQFF. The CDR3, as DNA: TGCAGCGTTCCTCCTCCGGGAGGGCCCGGTGAGCAGTTCTTC.

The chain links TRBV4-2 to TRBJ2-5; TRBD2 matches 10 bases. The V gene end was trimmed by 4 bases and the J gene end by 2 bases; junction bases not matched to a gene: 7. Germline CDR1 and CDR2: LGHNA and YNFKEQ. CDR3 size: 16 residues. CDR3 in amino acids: CASSPTSGAEQETQYF. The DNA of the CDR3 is TGTGCCAGCAGCCCAACTAGCGGGGCGGAGCAAGAGACCCAGTACTTC.

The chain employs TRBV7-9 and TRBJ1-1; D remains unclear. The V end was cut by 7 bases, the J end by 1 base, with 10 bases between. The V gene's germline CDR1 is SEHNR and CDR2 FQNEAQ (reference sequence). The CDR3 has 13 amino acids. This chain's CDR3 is CASTPPGNTEAFF. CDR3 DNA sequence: TGTGCCAGCACACCACCGGGGAACACTGAAGCTTTCTTT.

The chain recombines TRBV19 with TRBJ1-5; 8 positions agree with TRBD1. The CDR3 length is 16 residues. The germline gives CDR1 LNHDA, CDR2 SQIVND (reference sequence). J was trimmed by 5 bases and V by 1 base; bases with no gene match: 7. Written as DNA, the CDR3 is TGTGCCAGTAGTATAGCCTTCGGGACAGGATATCAGCCCCAGCATTTT. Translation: CASSIAFGTGYQPQHF. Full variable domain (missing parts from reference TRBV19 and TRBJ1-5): DGGITQSPKYLFRKEGQNVTLSCEQNLNHDAMYWYRQDPGQGLRLIYYSQIVNDFQKGDIAEGYSVSREKKESFPLTVTSAQKNPTAFYLCASSIAFGTGYQPQHFGDGTRLSIL.

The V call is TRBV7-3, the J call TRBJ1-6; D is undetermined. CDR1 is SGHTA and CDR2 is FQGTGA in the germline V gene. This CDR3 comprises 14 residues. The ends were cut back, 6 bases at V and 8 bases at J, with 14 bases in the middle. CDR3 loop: CASSIPAWDSPLHF. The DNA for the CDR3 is TGTGCCAGCAGTATCCCGGCCTGGGATTCACCCCTCCACTTT.

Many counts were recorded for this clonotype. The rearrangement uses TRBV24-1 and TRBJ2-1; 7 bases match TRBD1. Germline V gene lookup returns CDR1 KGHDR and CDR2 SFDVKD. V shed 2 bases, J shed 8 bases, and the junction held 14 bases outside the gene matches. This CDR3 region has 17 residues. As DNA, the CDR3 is TGTGCCACCAGTGATTCCCAGACAGGGAATATTGGCGATGAGCAGTTCTTC. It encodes CATSDSQTGNIGDEQFF.

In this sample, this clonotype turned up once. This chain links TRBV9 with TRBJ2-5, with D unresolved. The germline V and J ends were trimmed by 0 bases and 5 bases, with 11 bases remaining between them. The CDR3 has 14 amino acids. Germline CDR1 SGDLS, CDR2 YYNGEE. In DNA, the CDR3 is TGTGCCAGCAGCGTAGGACATCTCGCGGAGACCCAGTACTTC. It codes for CASSVGHLAETQYF.

The chain's CDR3 is CASSATGAPTGELFF. The CDR3 nucleotides are TGTGCCAGCAGCGCAACAGGGGCTCCCACCGGGGAGCTGTTTTTT. This chain links TRBV9 with TRBJ2-2; 7 nucleotides agree with TRBD1. The CDR3 extends over 15 amino acids. Germline V lookup: CDR1 SGDLS, CDR2 YYNGEE. V gave up 3 bases and J gave up 4 bases; unmatched junction bases: 6.

The CDR3 sequence is CASSEQAGTGEQYF. The CDR3, as DNA: TGTGCCAGCAGTGAACAGGCGGGGACGGGGGAGCAGTACTTC. The chain links TRBV2 to TRBJ2-7; weak D call: TRBD2 (6 bases). Trimming cost V 2 bases and J 7 bases, with 15 bases left between them. Germline lookup yields CDR1 SNHLY and CDR2 FYNNEI. This CDR3 has 14 amino acids. Supplemented by reference TRBV2 and TRBJ2-7, the full variable domain reads EPEVTQTPSHQVTQMGQEVILRCVPISNHLYFYWYRQILGQKVEFLVSFYNNEISEKSEIFDDQFSVERPDGSNFTLKIRSTKLEDSAMYFCASSEQAGTGEQYFGPGTRLTVT.